Following are 22 T cell receptor beta chains from one sample sequenced in a study of monozygotic twins with inflammatory bowel disease. TCRdb re-called the 5' RACE reads and catalogs CDR3 proteins one per entry, DNA excluded. The repertoire table contains around 100,000 distinct CDR3 sequences. Sequenced material: blood. The source of these receptors is a human donor with ulcerative colitis or Crohn's disease, or a healthy co-twin of an affected twin (not recorded which).

The rearrangement joins TRBV6-2 or TRBV6-3 to TRBJ1-2; the D call of TRBD1 rests on TCRdb alone, since no DNA is present to check it. The germline gives CDR1 MNHEY, CDR2 SVGEGT. CDR3 length: 15 amino acids. This CDR3 reads CASNNGAGRGYGYTF.

J is TRBJ2-2 and V is TRBV27; the D gene TCRdb calls, TRBD2, cannot be checked with no DNA. CDR3 length equals 15 residues. From germline, CDR1 is MNHEY and CDR2 SMNVEV (reference sequence). The CDR3 sequence: CASSFSPPGGGELFF.

The J gene is TRBJ2-1, the V gene TRBV5-5; TCRdb lists TRBD2, though no DNA is available to test this call. Germline-derived CDR1 and CDR2 are SGHKS and YYEKEE (reference sequence). The CDR3 consists of 15 residues. CDR3 in amino acids: CASSLVSSGNNEQFF.

J is TRBJ2-1 and V is TRBV18. The V gene's germline CDR1 is KGHSH and CDR2 LQKENI. This CDR3 is 12 amino acids long. The CDR3 spells CASSAPSREQFF.

CDR3 region: CASRSTSRGLYNEQFF. The V gene is TRBV7-8, the J gene TRBJ2-1; TCRdb gives TRBD2 as the D gene, but with no DNA this cannot be confirmed. The CDR3 is 16 residues long. Germline V CDR1 and CDR2: SGHVS, FQNEAQ.

The J gene is TRBJ2-1, the V gene TRBV20-1. Germline loops: CDR1 DFQATT, CDR2 SNEGSKA (reference sequence). CDR3 size: 13 residues. This CDR3 is CSAKAENYNEQFF.

This CDR3 is CASSQDISNSGNTIYF. The rearrangement uses TRBV4-3 and TRBJ1-3. The CDR3 totals 16 residues. The V gene's germline CDR1 is LGHNA and CDR2 YSLEER.

The rearrangement links TRBV2 to TRBJ2-1; the TCRdb call, TRBD1, lacks DNA for checking. Germline V gene sequence: CDR1 SNHLY, CDR2 FYNNEI. The CDR3 sequence is 15 residues long. The CDR3 protein is CASSEWDREVNEQFF. Variable domain in full (rest from reference TRBV2 and TRBJ2-1): EPEVTQTPSHQVTQMGQEVILRCVPISNHLYFYWYRQILGQKVEFLVSFYNNEISEKSEIFDDQFSVERPDGSNFTLKIRSTKLEDSAMYFCASSEWDREVNEQFFGPGTRLTVL.

This chain uses TRBV7-9 with TRBJ2-2. This CDR3 contains 15 residues. The V gene's germline CDR1 is SEHNR and CDR2 FQNEAQ (reference sequence). The CDR3 is CASSLAGANTGELFF.

V and J are TRBV7-9 and TRBJ1-2; TCRdb returns TRBD1, unconfirmable since there is no DNA. Germline CDR1 reads SEHNR; CDR2 reads FQNEAQ (reference sequence). The CDR3 spans 14 residues. The CDR3 loop is CASSGNFRGHGYTF.

The chain has TRBV7-2 and TRBJ2-5. Germline V gene data show CDR1 as SGHTA and CDR2 as FQGNSA. The CDR3 has 13 residues. Here the CDR3 reads CASSFMWQETQYF.

V and J are TRBV5-1 and TRBJ2-1. CDR1 is SGHRS and CDR2 is YFSETQ in the germline V gene. The CDR3 totals 11 residues. The CDR3 is CASHSFDEQFF.

The V and J genes are TRBV7-2 and TRBJ2-7; no DNA is available, so the TRBD1 call from TCRdb remains unchecked. Germline V lookup: CDR1 SGHTA, CDR2 FQGNSA. This CDR3 has 16 amino acids. CDR3 sequence reads: CASSLALMRGAYEQYF.

The J gene is TRBJ2-1, the V gene TRBV12-3 or TRBV12-4; TCRdb picks TRBD1, but there is no DNA to check that call. The CDR3 sequence is 13 residues long. The CDR3 sequence is CASDRGTGNEQFF.

The V and J genes are TRBV20-1 and TRBJ2-6. The CDR3 runs 13 residues. Germline V gives CDR1 DFQATT, CDR2 SNEGSKA (reference sequence). This CDR3 reads CSARQAGANVLTF.

This rearrangement joins TRBV20-1 to TRBJ2-2; TCRdb's D call of TRBD2 is untestable without DNA. CDR3 size: 14 residues. Germline V lookup: CDR1 DFQATT, CDR2 SNEGSKA (reference sequence). CDR3 protein: CSARDSGIAGELFF.

The rearrangement links TRBV12-3 or TRBV12-4 to TRBJ1-2; absent DNA, TCRdb's TRBD1 call cannot be checked. CDR3 length equals 15 residues. CDR3: CASTRFAASDYGYTF.

This sequence joins TRBV7-2 and TRBJ2-3; there is no DNA to check the TCRdb D call of TRBD1. CDR3 length equals 17 residues. The germline CDR1 and CDR2 sequences are SGHTA and FQGNSA. The CDR3 sequence is CASSFSRGLNLGDTQYF.

V gene TRBV10-1 combines with J gene TRBJ2-1; TCRdb's D call, TRBD2, is unchecked because there is no DNA. Germline lookup yields CDR1 WNHNN and CDR2 SYGVQD (reference sequence). The CDR3 runs to 13 residues. The CDR3 loop reads CASSKRADFEQFF.

This sequence joins TRBV5-1 and TRBJ2-1. Germline V gives CDR1 SGHRS, CDR2 YFSETQ. The CDR3 is 11 residues long. The CDR3 region is CASSLTYEQFF. Filled out from reference TRBV5-1 and TRBJ2-1, the complete variable domain reads KAGVTQTPRYLIKTRGQQVTLSCSPISGHRSVSWYQQTPGQGLQFLFEYFSETQRNKGNFPGRFSGRQFSNSRSEMNVSTLELGDSALYLCASSLTYEQFFGPGTRLTVL.

The genes are TRBV20-1 and TRBJ2-3; TCRdb's D gene call, TRBD1, goes unchecked for lack of DNA. CDR1 is DFQATT, CDR2 SNEGSKA, per germline (reference sequence). There are 14 residues in the CDR3. CDR3 amino acids: CSARGGPSTDTQYF.

This chain joins TRBV6-5 and TRBJ1-3; TCRdb's D gene call, TRBD1, goes unchecked for lack of DNA. This CDR3 has 17 residues. Per germline, CDR1 MNHEY and CDR2 SVGAGI. CDR3 sequence reads: CASSNDYRGFSGNTIYF.